The T cell receptor (beta chain) under discussion was sequenced for a study of control samples from healthy donors and cancer patients. The CDR3 length is 13 residues. The V gene lost 6 bases and the J gene lost 4 bases, with 10 bases spanning the gap. Per germline, CDR1 MNHEY and CDR2 SVGAGI. Produced via immunoSEQ multiplex PCR; TCRdb's table is partial and in-frame only. The top ten clones hold around 13% of a sample with approximately 140,000 clones, approximately 94% of them seen once. Sequencing input: blood. The chain has TRBV6-5 and TRBJ2-1; D possibly corresponds to TRBD2 (6 bases). The receptor was derived from a man aged 40-49 years in good health. The CDR3 reads CASRREAYNEQFF. CDR3 DNA sequence: TGTGCCAGCAGGCGGGAAGCTTACAATGAGCAGTTCTTC.